This T cell receptor beta chain stems from a study of CD8 T cells in Susac syndrome (dated by TCRdb to the late 2010s). In the study overall: Whether CD8+ T cell activation and differentiation in Susac syndrome was antigen driven was tested using repertoire sequencing.

RNA was extracted with the RNeasy kit and roughly 0.45 to 1 ug was reverse transcribed using random hexamers. The immunoSEQ multiplex PCR assay, which covers 54 Vbeta and 13 Jbeta segments, was used to amplify TCR beta CDR3 regions. Bias from PCR amplification was corrected by using a synthetic template baseline for primer optimization and for computational correction. In the source study's methods: Only productive sequences were kept, with reads annotated to V, D and J genes according to IMGT and analyzed in immunoSEQ Analyzer. Clonality was computed as one minus Shannon entropy normalized by log2 of the number of productive unique sequences. For each patient and control, public and private clones were evaluated among the 100 most prevalent clones. A clone was defined as Susac-specific if it was absent from the healthy and MS cohorts, from some 1,100 published viral clones and from other ImmuneACCESS disease sequences. TCRdb applied fastp at Q25 and MiXCR to the public reads, then kept only in-frame beta chains. For every CDR3 protein sequence, its rows merge into one entry that carries the most common genes and DNA. TCRdb assigned the V and J calls; the authors' analysis was not used. The sample contains 180,000 or so distinct CDR3 sequences, around 94% of them found a single time. The top ten clonotypes cover under 0.15% of the sample.

High-throughput TCR beta sequencing profiled peripheral blood CD8+ and CD4+ T cells from healthy donors, Susac syndrome patients and multiple sclerosis patients. Healthy donors were included as age- and sex-matched controls. Bulk CD8+ and CD4+ T cells were purified by magnetic negative isolation, whereas CD8+ TEMRA cells were enriched by FACS. Blood was drawn into EDTA tubes, processed within 24 hours, and PBMCs were isolated by density gradient centrifugation. PBMCs intended for TCR sequencing were cryopreserved in liquid nitrogen and thawed later in a water bath at 37 degrees C. Purity of sorted or isolated CD4+, CD8+ and CD8+ TEMRA cells was at least 90%. Ends trimmed: V by 4 bases, J by 0 bases; bases unmatched to a gene: 5. Via the germline V gene (reference sequence), CDR1 is LNHDA and CDR2 SQIVND. There are 16 amino acids in the CDR3, from cysteine to phenylalanine inclusive. Kept here is only the CDR3 DNA, which spans 48 bases and is read in frame from base 1.

Of note for this clonotype: The antigen it recognizes is unknown. Base qualities are not provided; no much larger clone lies one nucleotide away.

Here is what the overall study found, with its caveats: The number of individuals in the TCR sequencing and HLA analysis was acknowledged as relatively small.

The rearranged segments are TRBV19 and TRBJ2-1, and 8 junctional nucleotides match TRBD2. Sequenced material: CD4+ T cells from PBMCs. The receptor comes from a human donor in good health. CDR3 loop: CASSTLAGSSYNEQFF. The base sequence is TGTGCCAGTAGTACCTTAGCGGGGAGCTCCTACAATGAGCAGTTCTTC.